A selection of T cell receptor beta chains follows, all from one sample in a study of blood T cell repertoires in COVID-19. Measured with immunoSEQ multiplex PCR; TCRdb has only the in-frame clones, and not every one. The sample records 160,000 or so clones, over 80% being singletons. The material sequenced was peripheral blood. These receptors were obtained from a woman in her seventies with acute or convalescent COVID-19. The CDR3 runs from the conserved cysteine through the conserved F or W. The D gene is left open where the match is weak. Rows give clone size only sometimes, using once, few, many, or a class for an expanded clone.

size	length	V	J	D	CDR3	DNA
many	15	TRBV4-3	TRBJ2-5	TRBD2	CASSQDLGAGGDQYF	TGCGCCAGCAGCCAAGATCTGGGAGCGGGAGGGGACCAGTACTTC
-	15	TRBV2	TRBJ1-5	-	CASSALGIANQPQHF	TGTGCCAGCAGTGCTCTCGGGATTGCGAATCAGCCCCAGCATTTT
-	16	TRBV19	TRBJ2-4	TRBD1	CASSVRGPLAKNIQYF	TGTGCCAGTAGCGTGAGGGGGCCTCTAGCCAAAAACATTCAGTACTTC
-	14	TRBV4-3	TRBJ1-2	TRBD1	CASSLRDSGYGYTF	TGCGCCAGCAGCCTTCGGGACAGTGGCTACGGCTACACCTTC
-	11	TRBV4-2	TRBJ1-2	-	CASGPNYGYTF	TGTGCCAGTGGCCCAAATTATGGCTACACCTTC
-	15	TRBV27	TRBJ2-2	-	CASSFQGRNTGELFF	TGTGCCAGCAGTTTCCAGGGGAGGAACACCGGGGAGCTGTTTTTT
few	14	TRBV9	TRBJ2-2	-	CASSVSSSTGELFF	TGTGCCAGCAGCGTCTCTAGCAGCACCGGGGAGCTGTTTTTT
once	16	TRBV10-3	TRBJ1-5	-	CAISESWGGAMQPQHF	TGTGCCATCAGTGAGTCATGGGGGGGCGCCATGCAGCCCCAGCATTTT
-	15	TRBV18	TRBJ1-1	-	CASSPLRDMNTEAFF	TGTGCCAGCTCACCACTCCGGGATATGAACACTGAAGCTTTCTTT
-	15	TRBV6-5	TRBJ1-3	-	CASTNGVLSGNTIYF	TGTGCCAGCACCAACGGGGTTCTCTCTGGAAACACCATATATTTT
few	16	TRBV30	TRBJ2-2	-	CAWSAGLKILTGELFF	TGTGCCTGGAGTGCTGGACTCAAGATTCTTACCGGGGAGCTGTTTTTT
-	15	TRBV2	TRBJ1-2	-	CASSEEGGDNYGYTF	TGTGCCAGCAGTGAAGAGGGAGGGGATAACTATGGCTACACCTTC
-	13	TRBV19	TRBJ2-5	TRBD1	CASSEAGQGAQYF	TGTGCCAGTAGCGAGGCCGGGCAGGGGGCCCAGTACTTC
once	16	TRBV15	TRBJ1-2	-	CATSRDPRQDNYGYTF	TGTGCCACCAGCAGAGATCCCAGACAGGATAACTATGGCTACACCTTC
-	14	TRBV5-5	TRBJ1-5	-	CASSFDFSNQPQHF	TGTGCCAGCAGCTTTGACTTTAGCAATCAGCCCCAGCATTTT
-	16	TRBV7-2	TRBJ2-5	-	CASSLAGARGGETQYF	TGTGCCAGCAGCTTAGCGGGGGCTAGGGGGGGGGAGACCCAGTACTTC
few	16	TRBV4-1	TRBJ1-5	TRBD1	CASSQEWGTASRPQHF	TGCGCCAGCAGCCAAGAGTGGGGGACAGCATCAAGGCCCCAGCATTTT
few	14	TRBV7-2	TRBJ1-6	TRBD1	CASSLRDRGSPLHF	TGTGCCAGCAGCCTCCGGGACAGGGGTTCACCCCTCCACTTT
-	13	TRBV12-3/TRBV12-4	TRBJ1-5	-	CASSLWVDGRVNF	TGTGCCAGCAGTCTATGGGTGGACGGCAGGGTGAATTTT
-	16	TRBV30	TRBJ2-3	-	CAWRDQLVAATDTQYF	TGTGCCTGGAGAGACCAGCTAGTCGCAGCCACAGATACGCAGTATTTT
-	13	TRBV5-1	TRBJ2-7	TRBD2	CASSWTGTSEQYF	TGCGCCAGCAGCTGGACCGGGACTAGCGAGCAGTACTTC
-	18	TRBV11-2	TRBJ2-6	-	CASSLRGVPSSGANVLTF	TGTGCCAGCAGCCTCCGCGGGGTACCAAGCTCTGGGGCCAACGTCCTGACTTTC
-	20	TRBV4-2	TRBJ2-2	TRBD2	CASSQETVTSGEGYTGELFF	TGTGCCAGCAGCCAAGAAACAGTTACTAGCGGGGAGGGATACACCGGGGAGCTGTTTTTT
-	14	TRBV28	TRBJ1-1	-	CASETSGGNTEAFF	TGTGCCAGCGAAACGTCCGGGGGAAACACTGAAGCTTTCTTT
-	13	TRBV30	TRBJ1-1	-	CAWTRGVRTEAFF	TGTGCCTGGACACGGGGGGTGAGAACTGAAGCTTTCTTT
few	15	TRBV19	TRBJ1-5	-	CASSTGLDNYQPQHF	TGTGCCAGTAGTACCGGATTAGACAACTATCAGCCCCAGCATTTT
many	12	TRBV30	TRBJ1-5	-	CAWDSPNQPQHF	TGTGCCTGGGACAGTCCGAATCAGCCCCAGCATTTT
-	17	TRBV18	TRBJ1-1	-	CASSPSPAGAGNTEAFF	TGTGCCAGCTCACCATCCCCCGCAGGGGCGGGGAACACTGAAGCTTTCTTT
-	13	TRBV27	TRBJ2-6	-	CASTRGGANVLTF	TGTGCCAGCACCCGGGGGGGGGCCAACGTCCTGACTTTC
-	12	TRBV28	TRBJ1-5	-	CASSLTGQPQHF	TGTGCCAGCAGTTTGACAGGTCAGCCCCAGCATTTT
once	15	TRBV28	TRBJ1-4	-	CASSFPQGSNEKLFF	TGTGCCAGCAGTTTCCCCCAGGGATCTAATGAAAAACTGTTTTTT
-	14	TRBV7-2	TRBJ1-2	-	CASSLGVDSYGYTF	TGTGCCAGCAGCTTAGGAGTGGACAGCTATGGCTACACCTTC
-	15	TRBV28	TRBJ1-1	TRBD1	CASSPWTGSDTEAFF	TGTGCCAGCAGTCCGTGGACAGGGTCGGACACTGAAGCTTTCTTT
-	14	TRBV6-5	TRBJ2-5	TRBD2	CASNVAGGPETQYF	TGTGCCAGCAACGTAGCGGGGGGGCCAGAGACCCAGTACTTC
-	14	TRBV5-1	TRBJ2-7	TRBD2	CASSEGREANEQYF	TGCGCCAGCAGCGAGGGGCGGGAGGCCAACGAGCAGTACTTC
-	14	TRBV6-5	TRBJ1-6	-	CASSRMTVHSPLHF	TGTGCCAGCAGTCGTATGACAGTTCATTCACCCCTCCACTTT
-	19	TRBV11-2	TRBJ1-6	TRBD1	CASSWGTGGLDTYNSPLHF	TGTGCCAGCAGCTGGGGTACAGGGGGCCTTGACACCTATAATTCACCCCTCCACTTT
-	16	TRBV4-3	TRBJ1-5	TRBD1	CASSQDLGQGVQAQHF	TGCGCCAGCAGCCAAGATCTGGGACAGGGAGTCCAGGCCCAGCATTTT
-	13	TRBV7-9	TRBJ2-1	-	CASSFNRANEQFF	TGTGCCAGCAGCTTTAACAGGGCAAATGAGCAGTTCTTC
-	14	TRBV6-5	TRBJ1-1	-	CAIKSDLMNTEAFF	TGTGCCATCAAGTCGGACTTGATGAACACTGAAGCTTTCTTT
-	14	TRBV10-3	TRBJ1-1	-	CAISSRGGNTEAFF	TGTGCCATCAGTTCACGAGGGGGGAACACTGAAGCTTTCTTT
few	14	TRBV5-1	TRBJ1-1	-	CASRMGAGWTEAFF	TGCGCCAGCAGGATGGGGGCAGGGTGGACTGAAGCTTTCTTT
-	16	TRBV4-2	TRBJ2-7	-	CASSQEGHAGSYEQYF	TGTGCCAGCAGCCAAGAGGGTCACGCAGGCTCCTACGAGCAGTACTTC
-	15	TRBV4-3	TRBJ1-1	TRBD1	CASSTGTGVGTEAFF	TGCGCCAGCAGCACCGGGACAGGGGTTGGCACTGAAGCTTTCTTT